The 8 T cell receptor beta chains presented below share a single source sample, sequenced in a study of Graves' ophthalmopathy and Graves' hyperthyroidism. TCR beta CDR3 amplification used RNA transcripts. HTBI primers were used in a first-round RT-PCR, which preceded a second-round multiplex PCR. TCRdb re-called the multiplex PCR reads through MiXCR, storing one row per CDR3 protein. Among some 250,000 distinct CDR3 sequences listed, around 42% were seen once. The source material was peripheral blood. These receptors were obtained from an adult man with Graves' ophthalmopathy.

The table lists this clonotype with many counts. The V and J genes are TRBV7-8 and TRBJ1-6, with D hard to call. CDR1 is SGHVS and CDR2 is FQNEAQ in the germline V gene. Trimming took off 5 bases at V and 8 bases at J, with 13 bases between the two ends. This CDR3 contains 14 residues. This chain's CDR3 is CASSQLGRDSPLHF. In nucleotides, the CDR3 is TGTGCCAGCAGCCAGCTCGGACGGGATTCACCCCTCCACTTT.

The chain is built from TRBV9 and TRBJ1-6; the D is unclear. Germline-derived CDR1 and CDR2 are SGDLS and YYNGEE. V lost 5 bases and J 5 bases, leaving 11 bases between the germline ends. The CDR3 spans 14 residues. The CDR3 bases are TGTGCCAGCAGTCACACCCCGGATAATTCACCCCTCCACTTT. Protein: CASSHTPDNSPLHF.

The table lists this clonotype with many counts. This rearrangement joins TRBV19 to TRBJ2-7; D is possibly TRBD2 (5 bases). The CDR3 has 15 amino acids. The V gene's germline CDR1 is LNHDA and CDR2 SQIVND (reference sequence). The ends were cut back, 5 bases at V and 1 base at J, with 15 bases in the middle. CDR3 region: CASSLAPVSSYEQYF. DNA for the CDR3: TGTGCCAGTAGTCTAGCTCCAGTCTCTTCCTACGAGCAGTACTTC.

The CDR3 region is CASSQDPGQPGNTIYF. In DNA, the CDR3 is TGCGCCAGCAGCCAAGATCCAGGGCAGCCTGGAAACACCATATATTTT. The chain employs TRBV4-1 and TRBJ1-3, with D possibly TRBD1 on 5 matching bases. This CDR3 contains 16 residues. Germline V gives CDR1 MGHRA, CDR2 YSYEKL. Trimming stripped 0 bases from V and 2 bases from J, with 11 bases between.

In this sample, this clonotype turned up once. At one end, the junction sequence differs from germline, possibly due to a read error. The chain links TRBV7-7 to TRBJ2-7, with 8 nucleotides matching TRBD1. The J call may be faulty, since TRBJ2-5 better matches the DNA end. The CDR3 spans 15 residues. Germline values: CDR1 SSHAT, CDR2 FNYEAQ (reference sequence). The CDR3 nucleotides are TGTGCTAGCAGCTCCCTCGCAGGGGGCATAGAGACCCAGTACTTC. Translated, it gives CASSSLAGGIETQYF.

This clonotype turned up a few times. The rearrangement links TRBV20-1 to TRBJ1-1; 8 positions agree with TRBD1. V gave up 5 bases and J gave up 3 bases; unmatched junction bases: 5. Per the germline V gene, CDR1 is DFQATT and CDR2 is SNEGSKA (reference sequence). The CDR3 is 13 residues long. The CDR3 region has the DNA TGCAGTGCTTGCACAGGGGGGGACACTGAAGCTTTCTTT. Translating it yields CSACTGGDTEAFF.

This clonotype was counted between two and nine times. The J gene is TRBJ1-5, the V gene TRBV4-1, with 10 bases lining up with TRBD1. Germline loops: CDR1 MGHRA, CDR2 YSYEKL. This CDR3 has 15 residues. V was pared by 1 base and J by 6 bases, with 3 bases of the junction left unmatched. CDR3 nucleotide sequence: TGCGCCAGCAGCCAAGGACAGGGGGCGGTTCAGCCCCAGCATTTT. Protein product: CASSQGQGAVQPQHF.

This clonotype was seen a handful of times. V is TRBV24-1 and J is TRBJ2-7; D is ambiguous. The CDR3 sequence is 13 residues long. Germline V gives CDR1 KGHDR, CDR2 SFDVKD. Trimming shortened V by 5 bases and J by 0 bases, and 7 bases separated the two germline ends. The CDR3 coding sequence is TGTGCCACCAGTGTCTCAAACTCCTACGAGCAGTACTTC. It specifies CATSVSNSYEQYF.